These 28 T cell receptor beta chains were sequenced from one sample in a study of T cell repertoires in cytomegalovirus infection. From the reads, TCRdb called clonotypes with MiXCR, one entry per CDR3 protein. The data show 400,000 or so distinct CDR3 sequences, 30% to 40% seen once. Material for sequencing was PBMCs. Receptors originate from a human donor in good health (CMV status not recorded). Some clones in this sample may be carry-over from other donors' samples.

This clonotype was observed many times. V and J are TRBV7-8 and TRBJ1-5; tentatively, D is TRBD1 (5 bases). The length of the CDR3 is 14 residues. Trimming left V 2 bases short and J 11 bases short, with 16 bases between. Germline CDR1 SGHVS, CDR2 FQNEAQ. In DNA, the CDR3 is TGTGCCAGCAGCTTATGGGCCACCAGGGAGGCCCAGCATTTT. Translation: CASSLWATREAQHF.

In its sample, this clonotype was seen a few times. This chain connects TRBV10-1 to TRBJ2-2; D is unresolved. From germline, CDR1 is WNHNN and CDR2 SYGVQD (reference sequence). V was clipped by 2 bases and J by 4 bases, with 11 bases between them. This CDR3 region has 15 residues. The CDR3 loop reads CASSEDPERTGELFF. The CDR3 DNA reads TGCGCCAGCAGTGAGGACCCCGAACGCACCGGGGAGCTGTTTTTT.

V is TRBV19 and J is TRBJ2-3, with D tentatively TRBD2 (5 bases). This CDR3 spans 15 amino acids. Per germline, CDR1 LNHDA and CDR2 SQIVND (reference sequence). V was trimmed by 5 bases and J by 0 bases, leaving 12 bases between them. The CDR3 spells CASSVGLPSTDTQYF. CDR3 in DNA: TGTGCCAGTAGTGTAGGACTCCCCAGCACAGATACGCAGTATTTT.

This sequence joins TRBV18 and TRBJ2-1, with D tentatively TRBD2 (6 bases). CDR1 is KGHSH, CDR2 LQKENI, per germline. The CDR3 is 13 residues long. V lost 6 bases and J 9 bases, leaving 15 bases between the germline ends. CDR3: CASSNTSLGEQFF. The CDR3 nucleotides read TGTGCCAGCTCTAACACTAGCTTAGGTGAGCAGTTCTTC.

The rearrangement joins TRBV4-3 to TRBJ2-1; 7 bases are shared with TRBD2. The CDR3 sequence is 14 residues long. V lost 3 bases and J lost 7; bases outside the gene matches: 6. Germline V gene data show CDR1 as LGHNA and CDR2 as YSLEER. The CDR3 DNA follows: TGCGCCAGCAGCCAGAGAGCGGGGATAAATGAGCAGTTCTTC. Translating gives CASSQRAGINEQFF.

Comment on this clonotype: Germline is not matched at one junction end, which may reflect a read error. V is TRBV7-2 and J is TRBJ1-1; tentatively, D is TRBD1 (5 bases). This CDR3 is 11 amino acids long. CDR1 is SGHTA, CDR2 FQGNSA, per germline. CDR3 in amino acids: CASSFGTEALF. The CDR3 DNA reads TGTGCCAGCAGCTTCGGGACTGAAGCTTTATTT.

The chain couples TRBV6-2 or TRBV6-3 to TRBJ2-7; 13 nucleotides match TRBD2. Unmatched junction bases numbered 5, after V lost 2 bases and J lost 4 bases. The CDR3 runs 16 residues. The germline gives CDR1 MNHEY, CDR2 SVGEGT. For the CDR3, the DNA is TGTGCCAGCAGTTACGGACTAGCGGGGGAGACTTACGAGCAGTACTTC. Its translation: CASSYGLAGETYEQYF.

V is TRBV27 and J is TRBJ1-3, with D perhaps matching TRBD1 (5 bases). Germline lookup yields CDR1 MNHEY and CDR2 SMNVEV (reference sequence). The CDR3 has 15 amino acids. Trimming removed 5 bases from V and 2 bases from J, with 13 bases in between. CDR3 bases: TGTGCCAGCAGTAGATCGGCAGGGACTGGAAACACCATATATTTT. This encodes CASSRSAGTGNTIYF.

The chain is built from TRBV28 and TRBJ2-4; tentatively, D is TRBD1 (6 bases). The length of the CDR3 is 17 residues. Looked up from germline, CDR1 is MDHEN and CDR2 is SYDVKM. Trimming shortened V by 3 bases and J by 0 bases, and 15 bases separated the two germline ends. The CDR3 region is CASSFFGQRVAKNIQYF. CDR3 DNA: TGTGCCAGCAGTTTCTTCGGACAGCGAGTAGCCAAAAACATTCAGTACTTC.

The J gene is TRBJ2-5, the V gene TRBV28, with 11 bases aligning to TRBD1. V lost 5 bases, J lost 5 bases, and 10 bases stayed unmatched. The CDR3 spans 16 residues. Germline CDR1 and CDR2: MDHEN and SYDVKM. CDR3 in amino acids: CASSTLSGTGGETQYF. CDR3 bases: TGTGCCAGCAGTACCCTATCCGGGACAGGGGGGGAGACCCAGTACTTC. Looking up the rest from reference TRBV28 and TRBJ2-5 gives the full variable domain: DVKVTQSSRYLVKRTGEKVFLECVQDMDHENMFWYRQDPGLGLRLIYFSYDVKMKEKGDIPEGYSVSREKKERFSLILESASTNQTSMYLCASSTLSGTGGETQYFGPGTRLLVL.

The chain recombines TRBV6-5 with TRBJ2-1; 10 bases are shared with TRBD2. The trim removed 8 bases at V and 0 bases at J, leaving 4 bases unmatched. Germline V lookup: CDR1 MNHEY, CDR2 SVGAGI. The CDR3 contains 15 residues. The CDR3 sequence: CASPQRGGSYNEQFF. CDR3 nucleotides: TGTGCCAGCCCCCAGCGGGGGGGCTCCTACAATGAGCAGTTCTTC.

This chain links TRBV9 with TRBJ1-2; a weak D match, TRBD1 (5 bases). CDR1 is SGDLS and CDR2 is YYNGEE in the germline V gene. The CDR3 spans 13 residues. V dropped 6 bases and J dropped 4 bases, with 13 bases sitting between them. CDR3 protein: CASNSTDSYGYTF. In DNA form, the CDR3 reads TGTGCCAGCAACTCGACAGATTCCTATGGCTACACCTTC.

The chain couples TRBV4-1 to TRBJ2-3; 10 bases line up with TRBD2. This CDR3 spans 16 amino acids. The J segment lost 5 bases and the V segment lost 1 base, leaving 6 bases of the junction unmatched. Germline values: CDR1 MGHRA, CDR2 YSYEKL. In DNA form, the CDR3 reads TGCGCCAGCAGCCAAGGTCTAGCGGGGGCGAAAGATACGCAGTATTTT. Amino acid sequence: CASSQGLAGAKDTQYF.

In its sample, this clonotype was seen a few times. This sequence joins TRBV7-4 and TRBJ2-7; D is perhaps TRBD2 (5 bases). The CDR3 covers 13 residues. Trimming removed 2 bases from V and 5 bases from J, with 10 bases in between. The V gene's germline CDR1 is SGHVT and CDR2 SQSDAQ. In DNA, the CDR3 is TGTGCCAGCAGCTTATCGGGGTTCGACGAGCAGTACTTC. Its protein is CASSLSGFDEQYF.

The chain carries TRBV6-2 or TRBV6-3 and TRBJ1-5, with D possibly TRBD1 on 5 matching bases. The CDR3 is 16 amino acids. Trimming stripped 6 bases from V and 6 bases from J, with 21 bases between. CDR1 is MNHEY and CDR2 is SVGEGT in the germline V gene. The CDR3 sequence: CASSLDPGPGGQPQHF. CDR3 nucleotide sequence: TGTGCCAGCAGCTTGGATCCGGGTCCTGGGGGTCAGCCCCAGCATTTT.

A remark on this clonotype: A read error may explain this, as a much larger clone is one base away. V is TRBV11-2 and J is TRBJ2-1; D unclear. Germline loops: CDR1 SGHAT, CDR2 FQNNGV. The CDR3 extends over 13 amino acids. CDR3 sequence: CASSRDMNNEQLF. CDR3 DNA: TGTGCCAGCAGCCGTGACATGAACAATGAGCAGTTATTC. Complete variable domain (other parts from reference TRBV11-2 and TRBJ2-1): EAGVAQSPRYKIIEKRQSVAFWCNPISGHATLYWYQQILGQGPKLLIQFQNNGVVDDSQLPKDRFSAERLKGVDSTLKIQPAKLEDSAVYLCASSRDMNNEQLFGPGTRLTVL.

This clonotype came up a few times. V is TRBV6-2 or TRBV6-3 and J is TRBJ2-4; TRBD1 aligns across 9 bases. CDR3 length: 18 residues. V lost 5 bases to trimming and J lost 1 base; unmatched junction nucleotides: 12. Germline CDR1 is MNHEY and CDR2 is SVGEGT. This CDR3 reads CASSQQGAGIRAKNIQYF. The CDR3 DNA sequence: TGTGCCAGCAGTCAACAGGGGGCCGGAATAAGGGCCAAAAACATTCAGTACTTC.

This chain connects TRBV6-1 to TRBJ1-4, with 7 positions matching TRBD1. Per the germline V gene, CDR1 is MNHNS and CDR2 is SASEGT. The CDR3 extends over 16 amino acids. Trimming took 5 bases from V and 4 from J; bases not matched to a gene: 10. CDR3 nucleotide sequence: TGTGCCAGCAGTTTACTCGGACAGGCGGGTAATGAAAAACTGTTTTTT. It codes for CASSLLGQAGNEKLFF.

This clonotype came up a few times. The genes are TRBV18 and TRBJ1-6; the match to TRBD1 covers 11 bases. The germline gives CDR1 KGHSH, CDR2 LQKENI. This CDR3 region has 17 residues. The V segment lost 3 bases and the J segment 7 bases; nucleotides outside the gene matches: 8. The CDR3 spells CASSPRDRGFVNSPLHF. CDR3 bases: TGTGCCAGCTCACCCCGGGACAGGGGGTTCGTGAATTCACCCCTCCACTTT.

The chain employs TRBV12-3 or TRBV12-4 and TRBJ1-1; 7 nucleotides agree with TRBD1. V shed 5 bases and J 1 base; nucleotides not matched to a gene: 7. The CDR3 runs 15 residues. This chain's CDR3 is CASSQAGQRNTEAFF. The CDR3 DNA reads TGTGCCAGCAGTCAGGCGGGACAGCGGAACACTGAAGCTTTCTTT.

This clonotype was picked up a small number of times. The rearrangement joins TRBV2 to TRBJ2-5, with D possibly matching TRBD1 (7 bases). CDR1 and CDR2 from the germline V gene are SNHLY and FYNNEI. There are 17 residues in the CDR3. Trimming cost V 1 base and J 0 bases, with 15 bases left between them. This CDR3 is CASSEDFVRGDQETQYF. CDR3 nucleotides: TGTGCCAGCAGTGAAGATTTTGTCAGGGGGGACCAAGAGACCCAGTACTTC.

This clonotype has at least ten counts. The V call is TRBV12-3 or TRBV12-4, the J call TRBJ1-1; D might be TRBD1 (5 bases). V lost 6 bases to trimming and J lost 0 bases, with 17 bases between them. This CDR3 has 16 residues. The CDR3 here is CASSLWAAGLNTEAFF. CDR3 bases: TGTGCCAGCAGCCTCTGGGCCGCAGGGCTGAACACTGAAGCTTTCTTT.

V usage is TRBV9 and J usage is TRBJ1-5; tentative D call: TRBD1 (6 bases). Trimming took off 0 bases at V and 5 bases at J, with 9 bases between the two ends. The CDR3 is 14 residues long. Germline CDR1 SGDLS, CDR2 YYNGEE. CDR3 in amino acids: CASSVGDIDQPQHF. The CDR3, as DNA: TGTGCCAGCAGCGTAGGGGACATAGATCAGCCCCAGCATTTT.

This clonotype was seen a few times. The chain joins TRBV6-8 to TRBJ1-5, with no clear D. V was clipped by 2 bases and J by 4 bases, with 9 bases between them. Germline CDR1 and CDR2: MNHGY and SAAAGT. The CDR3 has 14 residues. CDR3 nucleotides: TGTGCCAGCAGTTACGGCTTTTCAAATCAGCCCCAGCATTTT. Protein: CASSYGFSNQPQHF.

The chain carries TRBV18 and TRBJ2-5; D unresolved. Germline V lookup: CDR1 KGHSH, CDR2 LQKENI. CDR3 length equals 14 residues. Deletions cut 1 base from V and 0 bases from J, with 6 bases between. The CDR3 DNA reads TGTGCCAGCTCACCACTGGAAGACCAAGAGACCCAGTACTTC. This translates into CASSPLEDQETQYF.

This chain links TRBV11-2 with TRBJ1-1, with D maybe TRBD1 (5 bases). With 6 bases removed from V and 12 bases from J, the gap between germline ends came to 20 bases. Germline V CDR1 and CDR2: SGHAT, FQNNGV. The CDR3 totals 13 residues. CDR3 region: CASSQTRGLVTFF. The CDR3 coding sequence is TGTGCCAGCAGTCAAACGCGGGGGTTGGTTACTTTCTTT.

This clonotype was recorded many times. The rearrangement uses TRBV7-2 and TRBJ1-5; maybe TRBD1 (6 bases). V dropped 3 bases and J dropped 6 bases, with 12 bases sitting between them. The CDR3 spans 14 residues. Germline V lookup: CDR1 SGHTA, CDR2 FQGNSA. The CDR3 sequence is CASSFMGAGQPQHF. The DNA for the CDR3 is TGTGCCAGCAGCTTCATGGGGGCGGGTCAGCCCCAGCATTTT.

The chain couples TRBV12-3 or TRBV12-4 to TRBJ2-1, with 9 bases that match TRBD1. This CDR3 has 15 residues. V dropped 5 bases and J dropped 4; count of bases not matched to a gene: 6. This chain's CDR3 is CASSKTDRGYNEQFF. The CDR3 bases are TGTGCCAGCAGTAAAACGGACAGGGGATACAATGAGCAGTTCTTC.